The 2 T cell receptor beta chains in this list originate from one sample, sequenced in a study of regulatory T cells in long-lasting Graves disease. Time point of the sample: newly diagnosed GD, antithyroid drugs for less than 3 months. PBMCs provided the RNA from which the TCR library was made. Arm-PCR of CDR3 regions with iRepertoire HTBI primers generated TCR beta libraries. TCRdb itself ran the multiplex PCR reads through MiXCR, one entry per CDR3 protein. Among 680,000 or so distinct CDR3 sequences listed, approximately 15% were seen once. In addition, the sample was reused for a study of T cells in Graves' hyperthyroidism and ophthalmopathy.

The material was peripheral blood mononuclear cells (PBMCs), obtained at new diagnosis, from a patient treated with antithyroid drugs. These receptors were obtained from a woman in her thirties with Graves disease.

The chain uses TRBV14 and TRBJ1-2; unclear D gene. Trimming stripped 2 bases from V and 2 bases from J, with 12 bases between. Per the germline V gene, CDR1 is SGHDN and CDR2 is FVKESK. The CDR3 is 15 residues long. CDR3: CASSQPSSENYGYTF. The CDR3 DNA follows: TGTGCCAGCAGCCAACCGTCCTCAGAAAACTATGGCTACACCTTC.

This clonotype showed up many times. The chain employs TRBV28 and TRBJ2-6, with no clear D. The V end lost 5 bases, the J end lost 2 bases, and 13 bases lay between the germline ends. The CDR3 sequence is 16 residues long. CDR1 and CDR2 from the germline V gene are MDHEN and SYDVKM. The CDR3 DNA reads as TGTGCCAGCAGTACCGTCCACCCGCCTGGGGCCAACGTCCTGACTTTC. It encodes CASSTVHPPGANVLTF.